This is a list of T cell receptor beta chains from one sample in a study of T cell responses to AZD1222 COVID-19 vaccine. Only in-frame clones appear in the TCRdb table, and some are missing; sequencing was by immunoSEQ multiplex PCR. The table has 150,000 or so clones, 90% seen once. The sequenced sample was peripheral blood, obtained on day 0 of AZD1222 vaccination. The receptors come from an adult in good health. Each CDR3 is given with its conserved first and last residue. A D gene is named only where the DNA matches it firmly. Clone size, where shown, is once, few, many, or a class for clones that have expanded.

TRBV6-5	TRBJ2-1	.	.	CASSYWGSSYNEQFF	TGTGCCAGCAGTTACTGGGGGAGCTCCTACAATGAGCAGTTCTTC
TRBV15	TRBJ2-5	TRBD2	.	CATSRDGWRETGETQYF	TGTGCCACCAGCAGAGATGGGTGGCGGGAGACGGGAGAGACCCAGTACTTC
TRBV27	TRBJ1-2	.	.	CASSYRTNYGYTF	TGTGCCAGCAGCTACAGGACTAACTATGGCTACACCTTC
TRBV5-1	TRBJ1-3	TRBD1	few	CASSRGTGAGNTIYF	TGCGCCAGCAGCCGAGGGACAGGGGCAGGAAACACCATATATTTT
TRBV29-1	TRBJ2-1	.	once	CSVEDRLARGRVQFF	TGCAGCGTTGAAGACAGGCTAGCTAGGGGAAGAGTGCAGTTCTTC
TRBV20-1	TRBJ2-7	.	.	CSASGAGFTYEQYF	TGCAGTGCTAGTGGGGCGGGCTTTACCTACGAGCAGTACTTC
TRBV20-1	TRBJ2-2	.	.	CSASEPIGELFF	TGCAGTGCTAGTGAGCCGATCGGGGAGCTGTTTTTT
TRBV11-1	TRBJ2-1	TRBD2	.	CASSLASGGYNEQFF	TGTGCCAGCAGCTTGGCTAGCGGGGGGTACAATGAGCAGTTCTTC
TRBV6-2/TRBV6-3	TRBJ2-7	.	.	CASSPINPGTLSYEQYF	TGTGCCAGCAGCCCTATTAACCCCGGGACACTCTCCTACGAGCAGTACTTC
TRBV3-1/TRBV3-2	TRBJ2-7	TRBD2	.	CASSQVSRTSGSYEQYF	TGTGCCAGCAGCCAAGTTTCCAGGACTAGCGGGAGCTACGAGCAGTACTTC
TRBV27	TRBJ1-1	.	.	CASSLTPSPTGEAFF	TGTGCCAGCAGTTTAACGCCCTCTCCGACAGGAGAAGCTTTCTTT
TRBV6-6	TRBJ2-4	.	.	CASRTGAPTKNIQYF	TGTGCCAGCAGAACGGGGGCCCCCACCAAAAACATTCAGTACTTC
TRBV18	TRBJ2-1	.	.	CASSPDLLNEQFF	TGTGCCAGCTCACCGGACCTCCTCAATGAGCAGTTCTTC
TRBV11-2	TRBJ2-5	.	.	CASSLDREETQYF	TGTGCCAGCAGCTTAGACAGGGAGGAGACCCAGTACTTC
TRBV14	TRBJ2-1	TRBD1	.	CASSQDEIAGGHSYNEQFF	TGTGCCAGCAGCCAAGATGAGATTGCAGGGGGCCACTCCTACAATGAGCAGTTCTTC
TRBV11-2	TRBJ2-3	.	.	CASSLGGLSTDTQYF	TGTGCCAGCAGCTTAGGAGGGTTAAGCACAGATACGCAGTATTTT
TRBV13	TRBJ1-5	.	.	CASSLGSRDGQPQHF	TGTGCCAGCAGCTTAGGTTCCAGGGACGGTCAGCCCCAGCATTTT
TRBV4-1	TRBJ2-2	TRBD1	.	CASSQTFSDRVTGELFF	TGCGCCAGCAGCCAAACATTCTCCGACAGGGTAACCGGGGAGCTGTTTTTT
TRBV6-1	TRBJ1-1	.	once	CASSEVVGVRAFF	TGTGCCAGCAGTGAAGTCGTGGGGGTTCGGGCTTTCTTT
TRBV2	TRBJ2-3	TRBD2	.	CASSDTSDITQYF	TGTGCCAGCAGTGATACTAGCGACATTACGCAGTATTTT
TRBV11-2	TRBJ2-3	.	.	CASSFPPQGPTDTQYF	TGTGCCAGCAGCTTCCCCCCGCAAGGTCCCACAGATACGCAGTATTTT
TRBV19	TRBJ2-2	TRBD2	.	CASSKPGLAGAGELFF	TGTGCCAGTAGTAAACCGGGACTAGCGGGAGCCGGGGAGCTGTTTTTT
TRBV5-5	TRBJ1-3	.	.	CASSFQTGASGNTIYF	TGTGCCAGCAGCTTTCAGACAGGCGCCTCTGGAAACACCATATATTTT
TRBV9	TRBJ1-3	.	.	CASSATENTIYF	TGTGCCAGCAGCGCAACAGAAAACACCATATATTTT
TRBV2	TRBJ2-1	.	.	CASSETGQEYNEQFF	TGTGCCAGCAGTGAAACGGGGCAGGAATACAATGAGCAGTTCTTC
TRBV11-2	TRBJ2-5	.	.	CASSQGETQYF	TGTGCCAGCAGCCAGGGGGAGACCCAGTACTTC
TRBV19	TRBJ2-5	TRBD1	.	CASSTRTGRETQYF	TGTGCCAGTAGTACCCGGACAGGGCGGGAGACCCAGTACTTC
TRBV12-3/TRBV12-4	TRBJ1-1	TRBD1	.	CASSSRGPEAFF	TGTGCCAGCAGCAGCAGGGGGCCTGAAGCTTTCTTT
TRBV28	TRBJ1-1	.	.	CASRKATGGFGTEAFF	TGTGCCAGCAGGAAGGCCACAGGTGGTTTTGGGACTGAAGCTTTCTTT
TRBV6-2/TRBV6-3	TRBJ1-4	TRBD1	.	CASSYSKHRGNEKLFF	TGTGCCAGCAGTTACTCGAAACACAGGGGGAATGAAAAACTGTTTTTT
TRBV5-4	TRBJ2-2	TRBD1	.	CASSLDRQGGTGELFF	TGTGCCAGCAGCTTGGACAGACAGGGCGGCACCGGGGAGCTGTTTTTT
TRBV24-1	TRBJ1-2	.	.	CATSDVGGNGYTF	TGTGCCACCAGTGATGTAGGGGGGAATGGCTACACCTTC
TRBV7-9	TRBJ2-7	TRBD1	once	CASSSGQGHFYEQYF	TGTGCCAGCAGCTCGGGACAGGGCCACTTCTACGAGCAGTACTTC
TRBV7-3	TRBJ1-2	TRBD1	.	CASSLQRTGGYGYTF	TGTGCCAGCAGCTTACAACGGACAGGGGGCTATGGCTACACCTTC
TRBV19	TRBJ2-1	TRBD2	.	CATGLAANEQFF	TGTGCCACCGGACTAGCGGCAAATGAGCAGTTCTTC
TRBV4-3	TRBJ1-1	.	.	CASSQGLLNTEAFF	TGCGCCAGCAGCCAGGGACTACTGAACACTGAAGCTTTCTTT
TRBV24-1	TRBJ1-5	.	.	CATSEGYGRPQHF	TGTGCCACCAGTGAAGGGTACGGGAGGCCCCAGCATTTT
TRBV7-9	TRBJ1-2	.	.	CASSSYGYTF	TGTGCCAGCAGCTCTTATGGCTACACCTTC
TRBV19	TRBJ2-2	.	.	CASSIFGSGELFF	TGTGCCAGTAGTATTTTCGGTTCCGGGGAGCTGTTTTTT
TRBV7-9	TRBJ2-7	.	.	CASSLDGTGYSYEQYF	TGTGCCAGCAGCTTAGACGGGACCGGTTATTCCTACGAGCAGTACTTC
TRBV3-1/TRBV3-2	TRBJ1-2	.	.	CASSQVRGYTF	TGTGCCAGCAGCCAAGTGAGAGGCTACACCTTC
TRBV29-1	TRBJ2-5	TRBD2	.	CSVRAGIETQYF	TGCAGCGTTCGAGCGGGGATAGAGACCCAGTACTTC
TRBV6-5	TRBJ2-7	.	.	CASTKLTASYEQYF	TGTGCCAGCACCAAATTGACAGCTTCCTACGAGCAGTACTTC
TRBV4-1	TRBJ1-3	.	.	CASSQLSSGNTIYF	TGCGCCAGCAGCCAGTTAAGCTCTGGAAACACCATATATTTT
TRBV24-1	TRBJ2-3	.	.	CATSEGSGSTDTQYF	TGTGCCACCAGTGAGGGTAGCGGAAGCACAGATACGCAGTATTTT
TRBV3-1/TRBV3-2	TRBJ2-3	.	.	CASSQETASGWSTDTQYF	TGTGCCAGCAGCCAAGAAACAGCCAGCGGGTGGAGCACAGATACGCAGTATTTT
TRBV6-5	TRBJ1-6	TRBD1	.	CASSYGDSVMPLHF	TGTGCCAGCAGTTACGGGGACAGTGTCATGCCCCTCCACTTT
TRBV7-2	TRBJ2-7	TRBD1	.	CASSLFSETGGYF	TGTGCCAGCAGCTTATTCTCGGAGACAGGGGGGTACTTC
TRBV14	TRBJ2-1	TRBD2	.	CASSQEWGLAGGWFF	TGTGCCAGCAGCCAAGAATGGGGACTAGCGGGAGGATGGTTCTTC
TRBV6-5	TRBJ2-7	.	.	CASRRGGPIYEQYF	TGTGCCAGCCGAAGAGGGGGGCCCATCTACGAGCAGTACTTC
TRBV6-5	TRBJ2-2	.	.	CASRPAYTGELFF	TGTGCCAGCAGGCCGGCGTACACCGGGGAGCTGTTTTTT
TRBV27	TRBJ2-7	.	.	CASSRDNDYEQYF	TGTGCCAGCAGCCGGGACAACGACTACGAGCAGTACTTC
TRBV5-4	TRBJ1-3	.	.	CASSLVSGTAGNTIYF	TGTGCCAGCAGCTTGGTATCGGGTACAGCTGGAAACACCATATATTTT
TRBV10-3	TRBJ2-7	TRBD2	.	CAITPGLESYEQYF	TGTGCCATCACTCCGGGACTAGAGAGCTACGAGCAGTACTTC
TRBV10-2	TRBJ1-3	.	.	CASSELWARSGNTIYF	TGCGCCAGCAGTGAGCTTTGGGCACGGTCTGGAAACACCATATATTTT
TRBV12-5	TRBJ2-1	TRBD2	.	CASGLALAGFFDEQFF	TGTGCTAGTGGTTTGGCTCTAGCGGGATTCTTCGATGAGCAGTTCTTC
TRBV28	TRBJ2-5	.	.	CASSLYGEAQYF	TGTGCCAGCAGTTTATACGGCGAGGCCCAGTACTTC